This TCR beta chain is drawn from a study of blood T cell repertoires in COVID-19. The count of this clone is one. This CDR3 comprises 15 residues. Germline CDR1 and CDR2: SGHNT and YYREEE (reference sequence). The V and J ends lost 6 bases and 5 bases, in that order; junction bases with no gene match: 6. Libraries were prepared by immunoSEQ multiplex PCR; TCRdb keeps only in-frame clonotypes and omits some of them. The table includes 150,000 or so clones, roughly nine tenths detected once. The sequencing input was PBMCs or T cells enriched from blood (not recorded which). The rearrangement uses TRBV5-4 and TRBJ2-1; 12 nucleotides line up with TRBD1. The clonotype comes from a woman aged 40 to 50 who had been exposed to COVID-19. CDR3 in amino acids: CASKPGQGADNEQFF. CDR3 sequence (DNA): TGTGCCAGCAAACCGGGACAGGGGGCGGACAATGAGCAGTTCTTC. Based on the CDR3 plus reference TRBV5-4 and TRBJ2-1, the full variable domain is ETGVTQSPTHLIKTRGQQVTLRCSSQSGHNTVSWYQQALGQGPQFIFQYYREEENGRGNFPPRFSGLQFPNYSSELNVNALELDDSALYLCASKPGQGADNEQFFGPGTRLTVL.